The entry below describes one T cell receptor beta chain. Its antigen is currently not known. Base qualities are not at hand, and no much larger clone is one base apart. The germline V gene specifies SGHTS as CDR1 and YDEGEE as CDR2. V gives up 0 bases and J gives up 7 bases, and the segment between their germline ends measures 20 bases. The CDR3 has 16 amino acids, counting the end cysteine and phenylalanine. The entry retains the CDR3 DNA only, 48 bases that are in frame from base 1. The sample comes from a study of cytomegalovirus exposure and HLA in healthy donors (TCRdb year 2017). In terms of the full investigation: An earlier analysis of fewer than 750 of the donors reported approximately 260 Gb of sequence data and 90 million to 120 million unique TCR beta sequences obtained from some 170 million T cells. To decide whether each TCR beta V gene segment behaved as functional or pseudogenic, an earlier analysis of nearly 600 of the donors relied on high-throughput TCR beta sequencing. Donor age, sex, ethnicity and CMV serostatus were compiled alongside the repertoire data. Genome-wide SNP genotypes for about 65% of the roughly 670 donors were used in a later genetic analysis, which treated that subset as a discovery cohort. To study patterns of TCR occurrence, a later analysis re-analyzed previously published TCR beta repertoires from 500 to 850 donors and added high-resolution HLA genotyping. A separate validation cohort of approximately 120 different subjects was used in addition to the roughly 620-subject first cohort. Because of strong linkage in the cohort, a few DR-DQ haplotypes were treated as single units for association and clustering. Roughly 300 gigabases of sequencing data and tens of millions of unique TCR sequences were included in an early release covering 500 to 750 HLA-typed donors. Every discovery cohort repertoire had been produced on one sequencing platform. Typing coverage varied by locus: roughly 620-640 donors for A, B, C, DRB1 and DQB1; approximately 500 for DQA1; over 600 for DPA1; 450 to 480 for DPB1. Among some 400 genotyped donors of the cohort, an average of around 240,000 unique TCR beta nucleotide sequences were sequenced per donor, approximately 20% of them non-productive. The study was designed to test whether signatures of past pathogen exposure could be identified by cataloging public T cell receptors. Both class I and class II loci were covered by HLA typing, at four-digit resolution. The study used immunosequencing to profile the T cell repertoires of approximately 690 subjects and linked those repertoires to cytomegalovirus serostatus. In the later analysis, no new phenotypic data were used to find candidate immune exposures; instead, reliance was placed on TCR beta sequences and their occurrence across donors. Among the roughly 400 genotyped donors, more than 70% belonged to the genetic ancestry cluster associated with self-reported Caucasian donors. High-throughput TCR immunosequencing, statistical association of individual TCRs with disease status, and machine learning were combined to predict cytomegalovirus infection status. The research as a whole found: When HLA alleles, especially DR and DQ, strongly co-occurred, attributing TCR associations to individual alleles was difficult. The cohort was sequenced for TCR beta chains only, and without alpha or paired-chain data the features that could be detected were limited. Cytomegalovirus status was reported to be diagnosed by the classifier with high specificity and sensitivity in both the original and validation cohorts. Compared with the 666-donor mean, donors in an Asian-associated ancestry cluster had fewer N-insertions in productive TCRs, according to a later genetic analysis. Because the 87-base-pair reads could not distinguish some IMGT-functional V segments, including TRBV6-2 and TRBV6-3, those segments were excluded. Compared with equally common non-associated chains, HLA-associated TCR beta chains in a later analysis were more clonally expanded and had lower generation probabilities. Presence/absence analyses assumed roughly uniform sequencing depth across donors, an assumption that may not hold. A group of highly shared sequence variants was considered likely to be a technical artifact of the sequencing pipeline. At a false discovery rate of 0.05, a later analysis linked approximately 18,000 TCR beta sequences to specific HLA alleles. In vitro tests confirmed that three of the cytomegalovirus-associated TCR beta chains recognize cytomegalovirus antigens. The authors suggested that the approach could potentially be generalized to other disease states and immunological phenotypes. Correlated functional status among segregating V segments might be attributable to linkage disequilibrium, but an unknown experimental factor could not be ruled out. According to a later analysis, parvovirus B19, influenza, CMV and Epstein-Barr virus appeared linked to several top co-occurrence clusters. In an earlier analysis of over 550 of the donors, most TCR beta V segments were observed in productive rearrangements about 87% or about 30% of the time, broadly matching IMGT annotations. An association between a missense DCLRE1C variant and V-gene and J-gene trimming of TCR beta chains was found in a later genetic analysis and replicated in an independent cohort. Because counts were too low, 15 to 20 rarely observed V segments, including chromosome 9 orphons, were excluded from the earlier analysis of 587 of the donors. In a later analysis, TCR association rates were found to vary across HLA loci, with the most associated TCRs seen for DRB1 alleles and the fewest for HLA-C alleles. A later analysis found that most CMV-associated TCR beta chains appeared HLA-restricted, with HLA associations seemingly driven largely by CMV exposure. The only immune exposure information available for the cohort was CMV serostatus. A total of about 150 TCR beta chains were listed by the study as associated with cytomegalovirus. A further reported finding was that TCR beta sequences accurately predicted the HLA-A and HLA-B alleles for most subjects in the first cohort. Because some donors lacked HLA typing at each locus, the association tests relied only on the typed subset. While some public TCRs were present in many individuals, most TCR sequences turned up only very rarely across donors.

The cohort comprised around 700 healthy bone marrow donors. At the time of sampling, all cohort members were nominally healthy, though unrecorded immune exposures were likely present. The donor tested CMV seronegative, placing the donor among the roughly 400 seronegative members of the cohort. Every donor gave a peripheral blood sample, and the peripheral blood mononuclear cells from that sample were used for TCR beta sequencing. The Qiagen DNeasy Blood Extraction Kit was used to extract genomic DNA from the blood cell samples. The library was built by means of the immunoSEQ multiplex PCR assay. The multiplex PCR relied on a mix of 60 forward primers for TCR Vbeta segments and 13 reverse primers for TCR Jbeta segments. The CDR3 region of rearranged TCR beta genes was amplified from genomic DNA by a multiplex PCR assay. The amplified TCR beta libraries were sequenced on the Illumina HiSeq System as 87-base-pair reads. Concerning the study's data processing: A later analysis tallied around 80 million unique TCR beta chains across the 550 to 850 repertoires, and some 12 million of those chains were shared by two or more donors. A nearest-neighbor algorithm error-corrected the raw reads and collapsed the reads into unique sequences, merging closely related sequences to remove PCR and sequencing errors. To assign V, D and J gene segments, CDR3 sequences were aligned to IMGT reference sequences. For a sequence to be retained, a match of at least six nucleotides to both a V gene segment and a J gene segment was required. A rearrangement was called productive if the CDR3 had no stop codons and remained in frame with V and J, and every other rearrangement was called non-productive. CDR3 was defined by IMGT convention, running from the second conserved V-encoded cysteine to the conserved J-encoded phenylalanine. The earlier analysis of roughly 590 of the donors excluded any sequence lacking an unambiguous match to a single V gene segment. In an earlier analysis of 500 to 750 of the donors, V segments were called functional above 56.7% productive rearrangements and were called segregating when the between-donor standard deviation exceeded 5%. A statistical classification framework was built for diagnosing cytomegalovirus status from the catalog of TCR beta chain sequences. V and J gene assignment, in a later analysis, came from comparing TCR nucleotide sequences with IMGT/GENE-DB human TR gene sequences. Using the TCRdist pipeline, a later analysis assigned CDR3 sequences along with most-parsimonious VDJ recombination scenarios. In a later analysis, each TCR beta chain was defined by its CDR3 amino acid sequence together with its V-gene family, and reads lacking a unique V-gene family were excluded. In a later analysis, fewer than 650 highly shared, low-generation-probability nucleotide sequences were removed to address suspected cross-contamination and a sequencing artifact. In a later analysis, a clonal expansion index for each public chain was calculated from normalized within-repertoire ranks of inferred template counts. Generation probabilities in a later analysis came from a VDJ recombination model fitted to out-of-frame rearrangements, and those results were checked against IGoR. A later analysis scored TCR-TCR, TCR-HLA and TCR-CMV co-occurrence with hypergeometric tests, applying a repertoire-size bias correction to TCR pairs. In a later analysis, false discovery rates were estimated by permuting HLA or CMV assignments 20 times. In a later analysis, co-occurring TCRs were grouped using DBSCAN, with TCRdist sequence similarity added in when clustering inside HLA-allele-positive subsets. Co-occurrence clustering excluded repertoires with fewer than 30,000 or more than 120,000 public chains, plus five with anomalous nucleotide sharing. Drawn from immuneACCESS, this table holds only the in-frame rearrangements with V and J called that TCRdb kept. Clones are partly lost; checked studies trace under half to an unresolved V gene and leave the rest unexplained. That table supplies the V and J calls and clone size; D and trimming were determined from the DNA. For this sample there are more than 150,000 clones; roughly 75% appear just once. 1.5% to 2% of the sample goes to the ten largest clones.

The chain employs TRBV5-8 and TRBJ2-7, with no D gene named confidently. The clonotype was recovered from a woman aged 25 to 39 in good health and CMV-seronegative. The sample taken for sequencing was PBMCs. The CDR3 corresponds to CASSLALLGPRSEQYF. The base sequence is TGTGCCAGCAGCTTGGCCCTACTTGGGCCCAGGTCTGAGCAGTACTTC.